The sequence of this T cell receptor (beta chain) was determined in a study of T cell responses to AZD1222 COVID-19 vaccine. This CDR3 is built from 13 residues. V lost 0 bases to trimming and J lost 4 bases, with 7 bases between them. Germline loops: CDR1 SGHDT, CDR2 YYEEEE. Points from the study as a whole: Only a handful of AZD1222 recipients tested seropositive at baseline. Repertoire collection took place solely once the T cell response had peaked.

As to this clone: Its antigen is unknown.

Repertoires were generated with immunoSEQ multiplex PCR, while TCRdb's copy carries only in-frame clones and drops some. The repertoire holds about 89,000 clones, with about 86% as singletons. This chain links TRBV5-6 with TRBJ1-2; D call uncertain. Source: peripheral blood, taken 28 days after the second AZD1222 dose. The TCR sequence derives from an adult who received the AZD1222 COVID-19 vaccine. CDR3 amino acids: CASSLGGIYGYTF. The DNA of the CDR3 is TGTGCCAGCAGCTTGGGGGGTATCTATGGCTACACCTTC.